The clone carrying this T cell receptor (beta chain) was counted at least ten times. Its antigen remains unknown. The data belong to a study of neurological immune-mediated disorders. Study-level results: One related-CDR3 cluster, found by phylogenetic grouping, held repertoires of 18 of 34 multiple sclerosis patients and is a possible signature.

The time point: longitudinal time-point 3. CDR3 length equals 15 residues. Germline V gene sequence: CDR1 DFQATT, CDR2 SNEGSKA (reference sequence). The V gene lost 3 bases and the J gene lost 1 base, with 12 bases spanning the gap. A single run covered 15-18 subjects with over 170 million TCR-beta sequences. MiXCR was run by TCRdb on the 5' RACE reads, yielding one entry per CDR3 protein. This sample has tens of thousands of distinct CDR3 sequences, with around 4% found just once. The V and J genes are TRBV20-1 and TRBJ2-2; no clear D. The clonotype originates from a woman aged 55-69 years with multiple sclerosis. The specimen was PBMCs. The CDR3 loop reads CSASYRPLNTGELFF. CDR3 sequence (DNA): TGCAGTGCTAGTTATCGACCGCTGAACACCGGGGAGCTGTTTTTT.